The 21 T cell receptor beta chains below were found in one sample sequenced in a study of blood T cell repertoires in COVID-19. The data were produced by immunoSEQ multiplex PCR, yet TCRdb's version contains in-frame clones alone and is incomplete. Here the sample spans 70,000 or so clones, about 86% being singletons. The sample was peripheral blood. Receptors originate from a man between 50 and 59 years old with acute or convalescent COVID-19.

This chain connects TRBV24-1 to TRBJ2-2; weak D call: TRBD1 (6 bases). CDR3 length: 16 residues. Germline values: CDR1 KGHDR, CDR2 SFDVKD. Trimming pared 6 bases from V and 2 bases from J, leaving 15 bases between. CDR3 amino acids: CATSPRGWANTGELFF. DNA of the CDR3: TGTGCCACCAGTCCCAGGGGCTGGGCAAACACCGGGGAGCTGTTTTTT.

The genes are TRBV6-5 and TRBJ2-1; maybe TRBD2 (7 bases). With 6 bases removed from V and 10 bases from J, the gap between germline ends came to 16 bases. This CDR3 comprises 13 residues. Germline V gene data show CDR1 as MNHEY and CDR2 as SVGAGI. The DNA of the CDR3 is TGTGCCAGCAGCCAAGGACTAGGGGGGGAGCAGTTCTTC. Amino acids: CASSQGLGGEQFF.

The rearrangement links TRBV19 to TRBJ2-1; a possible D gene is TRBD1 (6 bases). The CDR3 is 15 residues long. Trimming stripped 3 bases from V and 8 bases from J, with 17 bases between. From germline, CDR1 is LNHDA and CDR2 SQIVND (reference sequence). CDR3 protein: CASSMMETGIDEQFF. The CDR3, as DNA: TGTGCCAGTAGTATGATGGAGACAGGAATCGATGAGCAGTTCTTC.

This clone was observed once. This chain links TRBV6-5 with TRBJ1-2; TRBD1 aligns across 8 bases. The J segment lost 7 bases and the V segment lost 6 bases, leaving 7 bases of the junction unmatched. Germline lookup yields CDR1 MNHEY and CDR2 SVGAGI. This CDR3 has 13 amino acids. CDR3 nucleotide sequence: TGTGCCAGCAGACCACAGGGGGTGGTTGGCTACACCTTC. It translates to CASRPQGVVGYTF.

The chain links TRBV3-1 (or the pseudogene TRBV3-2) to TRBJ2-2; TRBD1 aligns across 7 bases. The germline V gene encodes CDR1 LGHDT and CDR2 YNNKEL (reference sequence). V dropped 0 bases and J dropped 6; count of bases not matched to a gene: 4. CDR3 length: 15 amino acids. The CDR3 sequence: CASSQDTGVPGELFF. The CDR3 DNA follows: TGTGCCAGCAGCCAAGACACAGGGGTCCCCGGGGAGCTGTTTTTT.

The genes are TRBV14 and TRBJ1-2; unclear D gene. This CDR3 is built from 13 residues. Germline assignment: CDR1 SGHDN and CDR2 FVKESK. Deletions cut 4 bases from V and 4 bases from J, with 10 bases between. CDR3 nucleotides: TGTGCCAGCAGCCCGAGGGCTGGCTATGGCTACACCTTC. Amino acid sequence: CASSPRAGYGYTF.

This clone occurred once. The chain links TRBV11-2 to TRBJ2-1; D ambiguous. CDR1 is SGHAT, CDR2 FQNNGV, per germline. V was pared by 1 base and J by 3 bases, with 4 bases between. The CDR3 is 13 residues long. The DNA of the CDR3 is TGTGCCAGCAGCTTAGCCGTCTACAATGAGCAGTTCTTC. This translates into CASSLAVYNEQFF.

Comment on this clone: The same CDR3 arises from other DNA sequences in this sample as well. CDR3 residues: CASSLGTSGQETQYF. For the CDR3, the DNA is TGCGCCAGCTCCCTCGGGACTAGCGGACAAGAGACCCAGTACTTC. The chain has TRBV5-1 and TRBJ2-5, with 11 bases lining up with TRBD2. V lost 7 bases, J lost 2 bases, and 7 bases stayed unmatched. CDR1 is SGHRS, CDR2 YFSETQ, per germline. The CDR3 consists of 15 residues.

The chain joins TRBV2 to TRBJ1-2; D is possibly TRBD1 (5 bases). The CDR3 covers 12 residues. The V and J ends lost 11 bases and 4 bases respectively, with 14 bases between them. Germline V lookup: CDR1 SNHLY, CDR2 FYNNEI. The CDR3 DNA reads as TGTGCCCTCGGCGGGGCGGGCTATGGCTACACCTTC. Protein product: CALGGAGYGYTF.

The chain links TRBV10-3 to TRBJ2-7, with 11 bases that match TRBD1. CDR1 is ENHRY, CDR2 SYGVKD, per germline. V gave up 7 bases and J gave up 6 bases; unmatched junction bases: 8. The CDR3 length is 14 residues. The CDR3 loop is CAITSGQGVGEQYF. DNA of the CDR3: TGTGCCATCACCTCGGGACAGGGGGTTGGCGAGCAGTACTTC.

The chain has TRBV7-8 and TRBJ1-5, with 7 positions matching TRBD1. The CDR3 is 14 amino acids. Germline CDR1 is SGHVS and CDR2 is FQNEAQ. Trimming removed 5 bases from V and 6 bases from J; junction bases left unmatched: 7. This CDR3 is CASSPRDSLQPQHF. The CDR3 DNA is TGTGCCAGCAGCCCAAGGGACAGTCTTCAGCCCCAGCATTTT.

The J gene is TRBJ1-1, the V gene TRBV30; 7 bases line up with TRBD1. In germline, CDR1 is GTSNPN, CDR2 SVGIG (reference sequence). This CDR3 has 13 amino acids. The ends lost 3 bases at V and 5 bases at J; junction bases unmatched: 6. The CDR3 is CAWRFTGATEAFF. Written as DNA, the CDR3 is TGTGCCTGGAGGTTTACAGGGGCTACTGAAGCTTTCTTT. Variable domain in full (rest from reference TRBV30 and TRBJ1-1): SQTIHQWPATLVQPVGSPLSLECTVEGTSNPNLYWYRQAAGRGLQLLFYSVGIGQISSEVPQNLSASRPQDRQFILSSKKLLLSDSGFYLCAWRFTGATEAFFGQGTRLTVV.

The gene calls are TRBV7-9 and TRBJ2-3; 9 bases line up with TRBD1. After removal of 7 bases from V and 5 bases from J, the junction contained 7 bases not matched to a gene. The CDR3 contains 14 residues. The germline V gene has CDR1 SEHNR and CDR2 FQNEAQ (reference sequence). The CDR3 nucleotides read TGTGCCAGCATCGGGACAGGGCAGGGAGATACGCAGTATTTT. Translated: CASIGTGQGDTQYF.

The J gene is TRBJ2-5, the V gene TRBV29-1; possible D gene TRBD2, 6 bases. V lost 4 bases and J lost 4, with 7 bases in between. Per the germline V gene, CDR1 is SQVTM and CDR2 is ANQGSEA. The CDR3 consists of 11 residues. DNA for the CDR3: TGCAGCGTTGCCGGGGGAGAGACCCAGTACTTC. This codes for CSVAGGETQYF.

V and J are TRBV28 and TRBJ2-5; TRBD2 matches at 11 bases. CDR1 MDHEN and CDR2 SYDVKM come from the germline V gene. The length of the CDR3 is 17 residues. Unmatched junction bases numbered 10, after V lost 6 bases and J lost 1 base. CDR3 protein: CASSYTSGSVFQETQYF. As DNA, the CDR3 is TGTGCCAGCAGCTACACTAGCGGGAGCGTCTTCCAAGAGACCCAGTACTTC.

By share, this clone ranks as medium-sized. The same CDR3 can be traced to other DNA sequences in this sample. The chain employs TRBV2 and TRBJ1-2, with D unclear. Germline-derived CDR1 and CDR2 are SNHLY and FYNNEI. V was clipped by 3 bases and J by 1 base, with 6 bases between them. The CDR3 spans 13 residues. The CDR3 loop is CASSEKLNYGYTF. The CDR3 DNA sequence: TGTGCCAGCAGTGAGAAGCTTAACTATGGCTACACCTTC.

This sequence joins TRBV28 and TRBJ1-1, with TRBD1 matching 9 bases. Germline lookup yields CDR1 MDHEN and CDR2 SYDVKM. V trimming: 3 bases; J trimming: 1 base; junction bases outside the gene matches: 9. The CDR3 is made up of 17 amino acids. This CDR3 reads CASSFTRQGDGNTEAFF. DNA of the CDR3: TGTGCCAGCAGTTTTACGAGACAGGGGGACGGGAACACTGAAGCTTTCTTT. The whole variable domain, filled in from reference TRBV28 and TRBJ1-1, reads DVKVTQSSRYLVKRTGEKVFLECVQDMDHENMFWYRQDPGLGLRLIYFSYDVKMKEKGDIPEGYSVSREKKERFSLILESASTNQTSMYLCASSFTRQGDGNTEAFFGQGTRLTVV.

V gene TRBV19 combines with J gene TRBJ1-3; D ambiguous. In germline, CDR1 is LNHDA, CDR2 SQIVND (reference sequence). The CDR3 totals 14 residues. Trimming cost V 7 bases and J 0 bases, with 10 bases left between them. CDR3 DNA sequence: TGTGCCAGTACCCCCGCCAGCTCTGGAAACACCATATATTTT. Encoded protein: CASTPASSGNTIYF. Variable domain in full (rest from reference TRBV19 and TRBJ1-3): DGGITQSPKYLFRKEGQNVTLSCEQNLNHDAMYWYRQDPGQGLRLIYYSQIVNDFQKGDIAEGYSVSREKKESFPLTVTSAQKNPTAFYLCASTPASSGNTIYFGEGSWLTVV.

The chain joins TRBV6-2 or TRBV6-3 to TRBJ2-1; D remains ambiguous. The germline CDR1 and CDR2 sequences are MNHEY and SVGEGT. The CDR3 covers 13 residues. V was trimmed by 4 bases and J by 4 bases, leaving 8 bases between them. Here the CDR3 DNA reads TGTGCCAGCAGTTTGGGCCGGTACAATGAGCAGTTCTTC. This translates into CASSLGRYNEQFF.

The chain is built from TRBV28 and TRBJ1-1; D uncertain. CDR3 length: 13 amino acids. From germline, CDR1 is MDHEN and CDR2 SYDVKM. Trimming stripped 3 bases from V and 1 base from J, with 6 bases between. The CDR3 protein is CASSFSRNTEAFF. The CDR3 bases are TGTGCCAGCAGTTTTTCCAGGAACACTGAAGCTTTCTTT.

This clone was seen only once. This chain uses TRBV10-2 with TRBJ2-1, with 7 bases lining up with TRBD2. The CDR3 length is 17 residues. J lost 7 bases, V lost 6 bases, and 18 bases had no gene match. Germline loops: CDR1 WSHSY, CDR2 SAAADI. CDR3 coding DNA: TGCGCCAGCAGGGGATATGAGAGTGCTGCGGGAGTAAATGAGCAGTTCTTC. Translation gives CASRGYESAAGVNEQFF.